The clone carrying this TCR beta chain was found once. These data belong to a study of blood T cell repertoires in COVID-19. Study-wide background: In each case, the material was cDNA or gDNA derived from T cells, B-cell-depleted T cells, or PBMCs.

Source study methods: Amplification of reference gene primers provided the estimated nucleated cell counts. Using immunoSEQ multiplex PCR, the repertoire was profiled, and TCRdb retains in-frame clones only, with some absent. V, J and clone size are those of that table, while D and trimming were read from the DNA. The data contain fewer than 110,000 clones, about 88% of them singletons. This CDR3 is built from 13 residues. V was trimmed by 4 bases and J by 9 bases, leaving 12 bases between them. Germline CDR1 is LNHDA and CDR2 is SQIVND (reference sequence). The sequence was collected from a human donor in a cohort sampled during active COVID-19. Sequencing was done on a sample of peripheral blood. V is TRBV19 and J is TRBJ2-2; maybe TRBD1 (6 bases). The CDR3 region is CASSTSQGRELFF. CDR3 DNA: TGTGCCAGTAGTACTTCACAGGGCAGGGAGCTGTTTTTT.